These 14 T cell receptor beta chains share one sample of origin, sequenced in a study of T cells in Graves' hyperthyroidism and ophthalmopathy. The CDR3 regions of TCR beta were amplified from RNA transcripts. HTBI primers were the set used in a first-round RT-PCR of the TCR CDR3. TCRdb independently ran MiXCR on the multiplex PCR reads; one entry per CDR3 protein. The sample consists of under 350,000 distinct CDR3 sequences, 21% of them appearing once. Input material: blood. These receptors all come from a woman aged 50 to 60 with Graves' hyperthyroidism.

This clonotype was seen many times. The CDR3, as DNA: TGCAGTGCTAGATCGGGACTAGCGGGAGGTATCCTGAACGAGCAGTACTTC. As protein: CSARSGLAGGILNEQYF. The chain links TRBV20-1 to TRBJ2-7; TRBD2 matches at 15 bases. This CDR3 spans 17 amino acids. Germline V gives CDR1 DFQATT, CDR2 SNEGSKA (reference sequence). The J segment lost 5 bases and the V segment lost 2 bases, leaving 10 bases of the junction unmatched.

In its sample, this clonotype was seen many times. V is TRBV5-6 and J is TRBJ1-1; D is uncertain. From germline, CDR1 is SGHDT and CDR2 YYEEEE. Trimming took 0 bases from V and 0 from J, leaving 9 bases between them. This CDR3 spans 15 amino acids. CDR3 nucleotide sequence: TGTGCCAGCAGCTTGGCTCGAGGTCTGAACACTGAAGCTTTCTTT. Protein: CASSLARGLNTEAFF.

This clonotype showed up many times. This rearrangement joins TRBV2 to TRBJ2-1; a possible D gene is TRBD2 (7 bases). Germline CDR1 reads SNHLY; CDR2 reads FYNNEI. The V end was cut by 5 bases, the J end by 7 bases, with 12 bases between. This CDR3 is 13 amino acids long. CDR3 DNA sequence: TGTGCCAGCAGTAGGGGGGGGCCAAATGAGCAGTTCTTC. Translated: CASSRGGPNEQFF.

The sample holds many counts of this clonotype. The rearrangement uses TRBV2 and TRBJ2-5; no clear D gene. CDR3 length: 12 residues. Looked up from germline, CDR1 is SNHLY and CDR2 is FYNNEI. Trimming left V 5 bases short and J 5 bases short, with 9 bases between. CDR3 bases: TGTGCCAGCAGTTCAGTGGTGGAGACCCAGTACTTC. Translated: CASSSVVETQYF.

The chain employs TRBV20-1 and TRBJ2-1, with D perhaps matching TRBD1 or TRBD2 (5 bases each). The CDR3 is 14 amino acids. Germline CDR1 reads DFQATT; CDR2 reads SNEGSKA (reference sequence). V lost 1 base and J 3 bases, leaving 10 bases between the germline ends. The CDR3 region is CSARGGTVYNEQFF. The DNA of the CDR3 is TGCAGTGCTAGAGGGGGGACGGTCTACAATGAGCAGTTCTTC.

The chain employs TRBV3-1 and TRBJ1-3, with a possible D match to TRBD1 (5 bases). V dropped 4 bases and J dropped 0 bases, with 10 bases sitting between them. Germline CDR1 LGHDT, CDR2 YNNKEL (reference sequence). The CDR3 length is 15 residues. The CDR3 region is CASSLGGNSGNTIYF. DNA for the CDR3: TGTGCCAGCAGCCTTGGGGGGAACTCTGGAAACACCATATATTTT.

This clonotype was observed once. Here the CDR3 DNA reads TGTGCTAGTGGTTTGGTGTGGGCAGATACGCAGTATTTT. Translation gives CASGLVWADTQYF. The J gene is TRBJ2-3, the V gene TRBV12-5; D uncertain. The CDR3 runs 13 residues. Germline values: CDR1 LGHNT, CDR2 FRNRAP. Trimming cost V 0 bases and J 4 bases, with 5 bases left between them.

This clonotype appeared a few times. The chain recombines TRBV25-1 with TRBJ1-5, with 10 bases matching TRBD1. This CDR3 contains 16 residues. In germline, CDR1 is MGHDK, CDR2 SYGVNS. Trimming took 4 bases from V and 2 from J; bases not matched to a gene: 5. CDR3 in DNA: TGTGCCAGCAGTGGGGACAGGGGTTTAGGCAATCAGCCCCAGCATTTT. Translation: CASSGDRGLGNQPQHF.

This rearrangement joins TRBV18 to TRBJ2-7, with 7 bases matching TRBD1. The V segment lost 4 bases and the J segment 5 bases; nucleotides outside the gene matches: 5. Germline CDR1 is KGHSH and CDR2 is LQKENI. CDR3 length equals 13 residues. CDR3 loop: CASSQGQVHEQYF. The CDR3 DNA reads TGTGCCAGCTCACAAGGACAGGTCCACGAGCAGTACTTC.

This chain joins TRBV27 and TRBJ1-4; 7 bases line up with TRBD1. With 5 bases clipped from V and 0 bases from J, the junction kept 6 bases outside the gene matches. CDR3 length equals 16 residues. The germline V gene has CDR1 MNHEY and CDR2 SMNVEV (reference sequence). The CDR3 coding sequence is TGTGCCAGCAGTACACGACAGGGTGCAACTAATGAAAAACTGTTTTTT. Residues: CASSTRQGATNEKLFF. The entire variable domain, with the rest obtained from reference TRBV27 and TRBJ1-4, is as follows: EAQVTQNPRYLITVTGKKLTVTCSQNMNHEYMSWYRQDPGLGLRQIYYSMNVEVTDKGDVPEGYKVSRKEKRNFPLILESPSPNQTSLYFCASSTRQGATNEKLFFGSGTQLSVL.

This rearrangement joins TRBV20-1 to TRBJ1-2, with TRBD1 matching over 9 bases. Germline V lookup: CDR1 DFQATT, CDR2 SNEGSKA (reference sequence). V gave up 0 bases and J gave up 3 bases; unmatched junction bases: 5. The CDR3 has 15 amino acids. The CDR3 here is CSAREQGARYYGYTF. CDR3 DNA: TGCAGTGCTAGAGAACAGGGGGCGCGGTACTATGGCTACACCTTC.

This chain links TRBV7-9 with TRBJ2-4; D is ambiguous. The germline V and J ends were trimmed by 2 bases and 5 bases, with 10 bases remaining between them. CDR3 length: 14 residues. Germline-derived CDR1 and CDR2 are SEHNR and FQNEAQ (reference sequence). This CDR3 reads CASSLKGPQNIQYF. DNA for the CDR3: TGTGCCAGCAGCTTAAAGGGTCCCCAAAACATTCAGTACTTC.

This clonotype was found many times. The chain uses TRBV7-8 and TRBJ2-1; 7 positions agree with TRBD1. V dropped 4 bases and J dropped 0; count of bases not matched to a gene: 3. This CDR3 is 15 amino acids long. Germline CDR1 and CDR2: SGHVS and FQNEAQ. The CDR3 spells CASSSTGVSYNEQFF. Here the CDR3 DNA reads TGTGCCAGCAGCTCAACAGGGGTCTCCTACAATGAGCAGTTCTTC.

The rearrangement joins TRBV20-1 to TRBJ1-5; D not resolved. Trimming cost V 7 bases and J 0 bases, with 7 bases left between them. CDR3 length: 12 residues. Per germline, CDR1 DFQATT and CDR2 SNEGSKA (reference sequence). CDR3 bases: TGCAGTGGAGGGTATAGCAATCAGCCCCAGCATTTT. This gives the protein CSGGYSNQPQHF.